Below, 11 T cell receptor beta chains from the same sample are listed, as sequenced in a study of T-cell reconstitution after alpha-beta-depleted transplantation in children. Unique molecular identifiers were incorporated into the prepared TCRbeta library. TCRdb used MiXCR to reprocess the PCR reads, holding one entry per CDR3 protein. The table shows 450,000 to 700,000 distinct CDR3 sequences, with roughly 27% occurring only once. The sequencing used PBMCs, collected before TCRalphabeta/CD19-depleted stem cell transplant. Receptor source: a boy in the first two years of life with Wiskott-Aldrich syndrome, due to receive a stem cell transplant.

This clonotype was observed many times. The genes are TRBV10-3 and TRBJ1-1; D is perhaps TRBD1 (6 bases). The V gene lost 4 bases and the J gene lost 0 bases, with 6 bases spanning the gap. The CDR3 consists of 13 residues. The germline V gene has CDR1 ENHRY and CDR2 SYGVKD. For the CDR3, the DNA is TGTGCCATCAGTGGGACAGTGAACACTGAAGCTTTCTTT. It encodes CAISGTVNTEAFF.

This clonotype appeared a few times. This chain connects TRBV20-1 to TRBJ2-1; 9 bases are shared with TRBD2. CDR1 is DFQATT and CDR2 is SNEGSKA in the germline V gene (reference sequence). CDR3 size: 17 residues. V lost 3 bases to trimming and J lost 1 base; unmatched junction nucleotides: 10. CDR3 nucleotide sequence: TGCAGTGCTAGTCTCTTTGGGACTAGCTTATCCTACAATGAGCAGTTCTTC. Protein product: CSASLFGTSLSYNEQFF.

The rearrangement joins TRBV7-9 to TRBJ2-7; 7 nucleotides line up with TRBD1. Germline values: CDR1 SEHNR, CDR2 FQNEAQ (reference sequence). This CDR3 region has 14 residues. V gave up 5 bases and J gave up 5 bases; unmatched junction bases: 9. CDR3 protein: CASSDYRGWDEQYF. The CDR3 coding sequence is TGTGCCAGCAGCGACTACAGGGGTTGGGACGAGCAGTACTTC.

Written as DNA, the CDR3 is TGTGCCAGCAGCTTAGCAAGACCGGGACAGGGAACCTACAATGAGCAGTTCTTC. It specifies CASSLARPGQGTYNEQFF. V usage is TRBV7-6 and J usage is TRBJ2-1; the match to TRBD1 covers 9 bases. The CDR3 consists of 18 residues. Germline V gene lookup returns CDR1 SGHVS and CDR2 FNYEAQ. Unmatched junction bases numbered 8, after V lost 0 bases and J lost 2 bases.

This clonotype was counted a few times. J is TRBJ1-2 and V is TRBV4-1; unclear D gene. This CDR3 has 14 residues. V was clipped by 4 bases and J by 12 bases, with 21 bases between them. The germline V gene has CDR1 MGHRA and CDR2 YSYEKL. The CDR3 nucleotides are TGCGCCAGCAGCCTTCGCCGGGCCTACGGGAGAAACACCTTC. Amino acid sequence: CASSLRRAYGRNTF.

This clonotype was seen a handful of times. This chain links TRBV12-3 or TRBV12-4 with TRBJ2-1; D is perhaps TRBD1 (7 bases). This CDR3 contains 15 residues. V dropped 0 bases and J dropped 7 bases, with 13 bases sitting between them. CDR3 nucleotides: TGTGCCAGCAGTTTAGCGTTCGCAGGGGGGAATGAGCAGTTCTTC. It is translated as CASSLAFAGGNEQFF.

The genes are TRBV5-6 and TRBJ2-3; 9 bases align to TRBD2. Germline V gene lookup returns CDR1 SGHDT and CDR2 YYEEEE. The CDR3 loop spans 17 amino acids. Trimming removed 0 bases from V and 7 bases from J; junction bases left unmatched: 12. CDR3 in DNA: TGTGCCAGCAGCTTGGAGGAAACTAGCGGGTGGGGATATACGCAGTATTTT. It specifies CASSLEETSGWGYTQYF.

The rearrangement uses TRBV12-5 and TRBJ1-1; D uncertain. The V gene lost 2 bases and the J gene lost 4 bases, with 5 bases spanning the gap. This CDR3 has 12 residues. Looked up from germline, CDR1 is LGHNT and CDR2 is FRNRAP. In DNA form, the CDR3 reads TGTGCTAGTGGTTTGAGGACCACTGAAGCTTTCTTT. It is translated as CASGLRTTEAFF.

The CDR3 DNA reads TGCGCCAGCAGCTTTGGGGACTCTAAAGAGACCCAGTACTTC. It codes for CASSFGDSKETQYF. V is TRBV5-1 and J is TRBJ2-5; D is perhaps TRBD2 (6 bases). The CDR3 runs 14 residues. Trimming took off 2 bases at V and 3 bases at J, with 11 bases between the two ends. CDR1 and CDR2 (germline): SGHRS, YFSETQ.

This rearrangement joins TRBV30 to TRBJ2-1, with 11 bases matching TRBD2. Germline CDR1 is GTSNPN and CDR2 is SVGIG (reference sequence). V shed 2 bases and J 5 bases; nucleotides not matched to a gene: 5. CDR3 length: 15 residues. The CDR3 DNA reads TGTGCCTGGAGTCGGTCGGGACTAGCGGACAATGAGCAGTTCTTC. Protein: CAWSRSGLADNEQFF.

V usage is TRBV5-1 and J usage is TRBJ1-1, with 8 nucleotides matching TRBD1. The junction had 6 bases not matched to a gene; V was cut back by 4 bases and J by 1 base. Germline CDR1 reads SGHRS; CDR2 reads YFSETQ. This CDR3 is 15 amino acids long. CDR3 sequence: CASSATGGRNTEAFF. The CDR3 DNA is TGCGCCAGCAGCGCCACAGGGGGACGGAACACTGAAGCTTTCTTT. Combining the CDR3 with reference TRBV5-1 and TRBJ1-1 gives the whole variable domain KAGVTQTPRYLIKTRGQQVTLSCSPISGHRSVSWYQQTPGQGLQFLFEYFSETQRNKGNFPGRFSGRQFSNSRSEMNVSTLELGDSALYLCASSATGGRNTEAFFGQGTRLTVV.